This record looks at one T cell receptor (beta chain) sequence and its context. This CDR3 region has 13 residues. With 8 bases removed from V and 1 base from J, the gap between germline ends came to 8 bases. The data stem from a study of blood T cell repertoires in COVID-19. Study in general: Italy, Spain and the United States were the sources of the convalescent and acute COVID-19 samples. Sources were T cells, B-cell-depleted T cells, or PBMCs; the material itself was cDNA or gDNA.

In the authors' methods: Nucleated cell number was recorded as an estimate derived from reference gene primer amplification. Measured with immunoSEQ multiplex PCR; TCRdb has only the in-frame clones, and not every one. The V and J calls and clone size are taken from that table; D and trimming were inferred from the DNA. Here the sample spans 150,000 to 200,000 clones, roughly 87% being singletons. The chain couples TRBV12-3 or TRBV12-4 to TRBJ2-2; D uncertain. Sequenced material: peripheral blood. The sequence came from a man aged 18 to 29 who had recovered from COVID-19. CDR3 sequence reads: CASARKNTGELFF. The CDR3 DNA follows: TGTGCCAGCGCGCGGAAGAACACCGGGGAGCTGTTTTTT.